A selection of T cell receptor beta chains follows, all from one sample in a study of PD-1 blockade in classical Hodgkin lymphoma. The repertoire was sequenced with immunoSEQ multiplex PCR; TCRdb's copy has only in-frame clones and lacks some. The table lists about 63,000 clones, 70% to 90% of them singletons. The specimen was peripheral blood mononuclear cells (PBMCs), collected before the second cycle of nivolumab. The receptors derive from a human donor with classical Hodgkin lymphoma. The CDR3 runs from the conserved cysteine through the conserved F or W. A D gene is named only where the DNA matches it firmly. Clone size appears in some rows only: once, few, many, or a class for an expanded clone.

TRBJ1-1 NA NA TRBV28 CASSFYRGYTEAFF TGTGCCAGCAGTTTCTACCGGGGCTACACTGAAGCTTTCTTT
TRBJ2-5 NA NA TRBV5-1 CASSPGATETQYF TGCGCCAGCAGTCCCGGGGCTACAGAGACCCAGTACTTC
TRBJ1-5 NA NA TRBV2 CASSEPREGSNQPQHF TGTGCCAGCAGTGAACCCAGGGAGGGTAGCAATCAGCCCCAGCATTTT
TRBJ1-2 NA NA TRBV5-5 CASSLDSGSYGYTF TGTGCCAGCAGCTTGGATTCAGGGAGCTATGGCTACACCTTC
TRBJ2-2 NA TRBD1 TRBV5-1 CASSGTGTTGELFF TGCGCCAGCAGCGGGACAGGGACCACCGGGGAGCTGTTTTTT
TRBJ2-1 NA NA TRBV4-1 CASSQVRQDNEQFF TGCGCCAGCAGCCAAGTACGGCAGGACAATGAGCAGTTCTTC
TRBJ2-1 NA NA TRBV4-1 CASSQDPSNEQFF TGCGCCAGCAGCCAAGACCCGAGCAATGAGCAGTTCTTC
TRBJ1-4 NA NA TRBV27 CASSLSWGTNEKLFF TGTGCCAGCAGTTTAAGCTGGGGGACTAATGAAAAACTGTTTTTT
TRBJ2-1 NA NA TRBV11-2 CASSLSRELWGTYNEQFF TGTGCCAGCAGCTTATCGCGCGAGTTATGGGGCACCTACAATGAGCAGTTCTTC
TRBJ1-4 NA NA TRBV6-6 CASSYEGMMMEKLFF TGTGCCAGCAGTTACGAAGGCATGATGATGGAAAAACTGTTTTTT
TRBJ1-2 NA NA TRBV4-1 CASSQDGSGVLYGYTF TGCGCCAGCAGCCAAGATGGGTCAGGTGTCCTCTATGGCTACACCTTC
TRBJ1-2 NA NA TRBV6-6 CASRTTGWDGYTF TGTGCCAGCAGGACGACAGGATGGGATGGCTACACCTTC
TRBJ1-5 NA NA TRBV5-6 CASSVAGTTGQPQHF TGTGCCAGCAGCGTAGCCGGGACAACGGGTCAGCCCCAGCATTTT
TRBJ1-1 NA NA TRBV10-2 CASSVLEDIEAFF TGCGCCAGCAGTGTCCTCGAGGACATCGAAGCTTTCTTT
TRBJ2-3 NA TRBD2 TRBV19 CASSPYVTSGVDDTQYF TGTGCCAGTAGTCCGTACGTAACTAGCGGGGTAGACGATACGCAGTATTTT
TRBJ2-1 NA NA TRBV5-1 CASSLVPGSYNEQFF TGCGCCAGCAGCTTGGTACCAGGATCCTACAATGAGCAGTTCTTC
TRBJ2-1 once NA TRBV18 CASSPPSTNEQFF TGTGCCAGCTCACCACCGAGTACCAATGAGCAGTTCTTC
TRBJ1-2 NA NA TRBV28 CASSLAGVYGYTF TGTGCCAGCAGTTTAGCGGGGGTCTATGGCTACACCTTC
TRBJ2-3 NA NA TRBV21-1 CASSKTGTGVRDTQYF TGTGCCAGCAGCAAAACCGGGACAGGGGTGAGGGATACGCAGTATTTT
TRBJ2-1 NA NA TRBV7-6 CASSLGGSLYGEQFF TGTGCCAGCAGCTTAGGCGGGTCCCTTTACGGTGAGCAGTTCTTC
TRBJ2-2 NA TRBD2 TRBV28 CASRTPGLPNTGELFF TGTGCCAGCAGAACACCGGGACTACCTAACACCGGGGAGCTGTTTTTT
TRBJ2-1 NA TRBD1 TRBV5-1 CASSSSGTDYNEQFF TGCGCCAGCAGCTCGTCCGGGACAGATTACAATGAGCAGTTCTTC
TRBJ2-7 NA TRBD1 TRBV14 CASSQDRTGYEQYF TGTGCCAGCAGCCAAGATAGGACAGGGTACGAGCAGTACTTC
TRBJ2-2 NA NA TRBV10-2 CASSVGTPAGELFF TGCGCCAGCAGTGTAGGGACTCCCGCCGGGGAGCTGTTTTTT
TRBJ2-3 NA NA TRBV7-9 CASSPWGVADTQYF TGTGCCAGCAGCCCCTGGGGGGTGGCAGATACGCAGTATTTT
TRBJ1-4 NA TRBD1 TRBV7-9 CATNTGGEKLFF TGTGCCACCAACACAGGGGGGGAAAAACTGTTTTTT
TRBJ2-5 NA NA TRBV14 CASSPRGVQETQYF TGTGCCAGCAGCCCCCGGGGAGTTCAAGAGACCCAGTACTTC
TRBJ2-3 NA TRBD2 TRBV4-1 CASSQWTSGATDTQYF TGCGCCAGCAGCCAATGGACTAGCGGGGCCACAGATACGCAGTATTTT
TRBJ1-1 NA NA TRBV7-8 CASRGVTNTEAFF TGTGCCAGCAGGGGGGTAACGAACACTGAAGCTTTCTTT
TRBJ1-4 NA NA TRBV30 CASTESGPWEKLFF TGTGCCTCCACAGAGAGCGGGCCGTGGGAAAAACTGTTTTTT
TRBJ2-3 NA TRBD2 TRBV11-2 CASSLGAGGSTDTQYF TGTGCCAGCAGCTTAGGAGCGGGGGGAAGCACAGATACGCAGTATTTT
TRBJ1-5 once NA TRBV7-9 CASSPGPGGFQPQHF TGTGCCAGCAGCCCAGGCCCGGGGGGGTTTCAGCCCCAGCATTTT
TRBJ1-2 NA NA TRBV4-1 CASRPGITNYGYTF TGCGCCAGCAGGCCAGGGATCACTAACTATGGCTACACCTTC
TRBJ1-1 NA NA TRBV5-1 CASSLGGLPEAFF TGCGCCAGCAGCTTGGGAGGGCTTCCTGAAGCTTTCTTT
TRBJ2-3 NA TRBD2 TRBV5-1 CASSFSGSTDTQYF TGCGCCAGCAGCTTTAGCGGGAGCACAGATACGCAGTATTTT
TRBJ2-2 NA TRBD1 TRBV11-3 CASSPGTANTGELFF TGTGCCAGCAGCCCCGGGACAGCGAACACCGGGGAGCTGTTTTTT
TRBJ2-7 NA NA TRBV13 CASSLEFGTRGSYEQYF TGTGCCAGCAGCTTAGAATTCGGGACGAGGGGCTCCTACGAGCAGTACTTC
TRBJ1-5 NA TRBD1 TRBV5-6 CASSLEQGDGVNQPQHF TGTGCCAGCAGCTTGGAACAGGGGGACGGTGTCAATCAGCCCCAGCATTTT
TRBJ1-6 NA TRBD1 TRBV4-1 CASSDRQGGSPLHF TGCGCCAGCAGCGACCGACAGGGAGGTTCACCCCTCCACTTT
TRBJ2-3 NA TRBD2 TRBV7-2 CASSFLAGGQGTQYF TGTGCCAGCAGCTTCCTAGCGGGGGGGCAGGGAACGCAGTATTTT
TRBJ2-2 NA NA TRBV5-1 CASSLNTHRVTGELFF TGCGCCAGCAGCTTAAATACCCACAGGGTCACCGGGGAGCTGTTTTTT
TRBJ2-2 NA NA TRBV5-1 CASSPAGLNTGELFF TGCGCCAGCAGCCCCGCGGGACTGAACACCGGGGAGCTGTTTTTT
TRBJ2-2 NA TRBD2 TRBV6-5 CASRAGGAGTGELFF TGTGCCAGCAGGGCCGGGGGGGCCGGGACCGGGGAGCTGTTTTTT
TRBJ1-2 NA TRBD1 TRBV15 CATSSFGDSGYTF TGTGCCACCAGCAGTTTCGGGGACAGCGGCTACACCTTC
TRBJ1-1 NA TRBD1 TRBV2 CASRTGGTNTEAFF TGTGCCAGCAGGACAGGGGGTACGAACACTGAAGCTTTCTTT
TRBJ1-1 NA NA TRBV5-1 CATSRERGREAFF TGCGCCACCTCAAGGGAGCGGGGGCGTGAAGCTTTCTTT
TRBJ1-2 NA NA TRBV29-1 CSVEGAREFYGYTF TGCAGCGTTGAAGGTGCACGAGAGTTCTATGGCTACACCTTC
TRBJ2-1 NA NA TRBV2 CASSDKYLVGNEQFF TGTGCCAGCAGTGATAAGTATTTGGTGGGGAATGAGCAGTTCTTC
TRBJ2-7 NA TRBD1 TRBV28 CASSPPQGAPSYEQYF TGTGCCAGCAGCCCTCCACAGGGGGCTCCCTCCTACGAGCAGTACTTC
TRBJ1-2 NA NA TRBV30 CAWDRNYGYTF TGTGCCTGGGACAGAAACTATGGCTACACCTTC
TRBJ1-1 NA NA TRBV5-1 CASSLEGLYTEAFF TGCGCCAGCAGCTTGGAGGGGCTCTACACTGAAGCTTTCTTT
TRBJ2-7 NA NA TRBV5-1 CASSPLGGPHEQYF TGCGCCAGCAGCCCCCTCGGGGGGCCCCACGAGCAGTACTTC